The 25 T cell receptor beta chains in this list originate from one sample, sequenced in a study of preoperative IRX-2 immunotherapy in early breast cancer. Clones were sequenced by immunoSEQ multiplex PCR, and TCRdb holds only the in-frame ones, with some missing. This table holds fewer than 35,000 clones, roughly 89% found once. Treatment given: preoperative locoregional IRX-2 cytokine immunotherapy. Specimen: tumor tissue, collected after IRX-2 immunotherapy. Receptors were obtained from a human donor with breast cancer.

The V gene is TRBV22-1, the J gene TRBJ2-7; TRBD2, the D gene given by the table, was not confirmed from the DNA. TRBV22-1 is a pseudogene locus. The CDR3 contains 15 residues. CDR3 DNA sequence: TGTGCCAGCAGTTTAAGGACTAGCGGGTTCTACGAGCAGTACTTC. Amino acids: CASSLRTSGFYEQYF.

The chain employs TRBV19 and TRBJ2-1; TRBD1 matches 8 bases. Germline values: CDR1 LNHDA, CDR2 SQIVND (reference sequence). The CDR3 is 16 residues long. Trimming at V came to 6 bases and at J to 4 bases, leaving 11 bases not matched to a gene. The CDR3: CASSIGQGRGYNEQFF. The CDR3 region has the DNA TGTGCCAGTAGCATCGGACAGGGCAGAGGGTACAATGAGCAGTTCTTC.

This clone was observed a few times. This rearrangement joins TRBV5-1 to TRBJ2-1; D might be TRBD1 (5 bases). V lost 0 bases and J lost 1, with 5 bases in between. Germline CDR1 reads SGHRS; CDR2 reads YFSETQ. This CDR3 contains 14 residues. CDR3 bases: TGCGCCAGCAGCTTGGAGGGGTCCTACAATGAGCAGTTCTTC. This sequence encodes CASSLEGSYNEQFF.

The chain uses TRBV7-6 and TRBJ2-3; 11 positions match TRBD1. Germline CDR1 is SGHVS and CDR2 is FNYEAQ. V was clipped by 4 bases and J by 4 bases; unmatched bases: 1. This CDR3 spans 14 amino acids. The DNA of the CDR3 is TGTGCCAGCAGCTCGGACAGGGGGCCAGATACGCAGTATTTT. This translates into CASSSDRGPDTQYF.

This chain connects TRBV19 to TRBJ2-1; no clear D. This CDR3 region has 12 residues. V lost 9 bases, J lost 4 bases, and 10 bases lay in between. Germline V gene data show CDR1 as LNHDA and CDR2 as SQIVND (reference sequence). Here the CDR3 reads CASRNTYNEQFF. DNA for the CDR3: TGTGCCAGCCGGAACACGTACAATGAGCAGTTCTTC.

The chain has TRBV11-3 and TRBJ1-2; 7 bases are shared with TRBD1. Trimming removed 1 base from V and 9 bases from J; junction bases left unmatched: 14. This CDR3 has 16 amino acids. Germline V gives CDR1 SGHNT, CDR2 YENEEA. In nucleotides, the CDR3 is TGTGCCAGCAGCTTAGGCCCGGGACAGTCGAACAATAGCTACACCTTC. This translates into CASSLGPGQSNNSYTF.

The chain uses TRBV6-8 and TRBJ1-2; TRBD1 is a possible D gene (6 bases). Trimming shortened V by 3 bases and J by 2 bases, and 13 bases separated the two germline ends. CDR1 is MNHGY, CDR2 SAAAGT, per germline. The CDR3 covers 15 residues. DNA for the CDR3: TGTGCCAGCAGTTATCAGAACAGGGAGAACTATGGCTACACCTTC. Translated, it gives CASSYQNRENYGYTF.

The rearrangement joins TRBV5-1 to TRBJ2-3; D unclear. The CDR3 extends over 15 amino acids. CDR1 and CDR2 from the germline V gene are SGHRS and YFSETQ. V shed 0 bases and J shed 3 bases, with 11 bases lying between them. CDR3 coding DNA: TGCGCCAGCAGCTTGGTTGTCGGCCGAACAGATACGCAGTATTTT. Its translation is CASSLVVGRTDTQYF.

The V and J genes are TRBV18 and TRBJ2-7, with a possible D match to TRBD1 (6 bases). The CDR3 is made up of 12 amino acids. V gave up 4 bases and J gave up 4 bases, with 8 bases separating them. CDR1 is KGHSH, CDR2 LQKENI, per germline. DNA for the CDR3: TGTGCCAGCTCACGCCAGGGGTACGAGCAGTACTTC. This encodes CASSRQGYEQYF.

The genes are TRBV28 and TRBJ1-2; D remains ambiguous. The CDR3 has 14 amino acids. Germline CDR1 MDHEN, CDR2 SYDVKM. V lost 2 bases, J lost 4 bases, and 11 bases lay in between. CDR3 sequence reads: CASSLGLRGYGYTF. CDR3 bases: TGTGCCAGCAGTTTAGGCCTCCGAGGCTATGGCTACACCTTC.

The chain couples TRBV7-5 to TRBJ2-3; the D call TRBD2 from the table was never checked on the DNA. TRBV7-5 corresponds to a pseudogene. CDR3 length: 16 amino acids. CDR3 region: CASSRVSGRETDTQYF. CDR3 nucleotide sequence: TGTGCCAGCAGCCGTGTTAGCGGGAGGGAAACAGATACGCAGTATTTT.

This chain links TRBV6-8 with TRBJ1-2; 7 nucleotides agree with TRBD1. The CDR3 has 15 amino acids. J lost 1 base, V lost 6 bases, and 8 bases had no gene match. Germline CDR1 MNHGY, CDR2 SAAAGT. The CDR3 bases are TGTGCCAGCAGGATAGGGGGCGGCAATAACTATGGCTACACCTTC. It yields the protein CASRIGGGNNYGYTF.

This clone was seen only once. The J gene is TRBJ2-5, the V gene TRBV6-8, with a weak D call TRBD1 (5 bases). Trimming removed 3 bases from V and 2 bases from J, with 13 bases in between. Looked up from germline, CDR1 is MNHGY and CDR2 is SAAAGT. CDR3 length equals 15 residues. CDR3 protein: CASSYSDRNQETQYF. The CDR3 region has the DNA TGTGCCAGCAGTTATTCAGACAGAAATCAAGAGACCCAGTACTTC.

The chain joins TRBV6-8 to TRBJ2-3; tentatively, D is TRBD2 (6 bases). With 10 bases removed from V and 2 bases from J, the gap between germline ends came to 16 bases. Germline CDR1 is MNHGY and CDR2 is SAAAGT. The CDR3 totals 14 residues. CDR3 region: CATGTHVITDTQYF. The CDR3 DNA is TGTGCCACAGGGACTCACGTTATCACAGATACGCAGTATTTT.

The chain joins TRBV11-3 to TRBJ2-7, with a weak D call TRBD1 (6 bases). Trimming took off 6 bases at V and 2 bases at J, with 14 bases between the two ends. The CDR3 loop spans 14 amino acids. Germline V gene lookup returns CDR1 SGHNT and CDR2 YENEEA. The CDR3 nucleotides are TGTGCCAGCAGTTTCGGACAGCCCGCCTACGAGCAGTACGTC. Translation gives CASSFGQPAYEQYV.

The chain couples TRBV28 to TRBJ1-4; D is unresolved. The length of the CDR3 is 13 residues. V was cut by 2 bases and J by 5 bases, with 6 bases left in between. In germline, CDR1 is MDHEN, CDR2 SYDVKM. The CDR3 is CASSLGRNEKLFF. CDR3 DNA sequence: TGTGCCAGCAGTTTAGGACGGAATGAAAAACTGTTTTTT.

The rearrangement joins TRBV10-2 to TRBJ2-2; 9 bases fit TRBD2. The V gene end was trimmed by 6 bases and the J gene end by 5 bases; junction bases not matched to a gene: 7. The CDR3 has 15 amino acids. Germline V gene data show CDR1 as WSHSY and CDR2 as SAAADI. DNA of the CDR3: TGCGCCAGCAGACTAAGCGGGGGGACTACCGGGGAGCTGTTTTTT. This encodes CASRLSGGTTGELFF.

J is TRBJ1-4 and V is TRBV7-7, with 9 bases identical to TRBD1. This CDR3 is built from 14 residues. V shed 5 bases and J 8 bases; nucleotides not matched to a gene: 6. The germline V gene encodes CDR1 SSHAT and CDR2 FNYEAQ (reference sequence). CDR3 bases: TGTGCCAGCAGCAAGGGACAGGGAGTGGAAAAACTGTTTTTT. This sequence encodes CASSKGQGVEKLFF.

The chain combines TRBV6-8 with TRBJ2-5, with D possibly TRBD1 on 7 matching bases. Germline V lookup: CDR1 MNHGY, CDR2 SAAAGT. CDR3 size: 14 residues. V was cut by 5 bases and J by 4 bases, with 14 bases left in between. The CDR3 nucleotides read TGTGCCAGCAGTGGCGGGACAGCCAGAGAGACCCAGTACTTC. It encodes CASSGGTARETQYF.

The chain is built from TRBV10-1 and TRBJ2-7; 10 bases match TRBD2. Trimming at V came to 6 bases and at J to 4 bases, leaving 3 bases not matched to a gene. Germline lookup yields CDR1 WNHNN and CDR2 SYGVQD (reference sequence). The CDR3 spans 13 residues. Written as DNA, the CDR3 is TGCGCCAGCAGCCTTAGCGGGGGGTACGAGCAGTACGTC. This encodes CASSLSGGYEQYV.

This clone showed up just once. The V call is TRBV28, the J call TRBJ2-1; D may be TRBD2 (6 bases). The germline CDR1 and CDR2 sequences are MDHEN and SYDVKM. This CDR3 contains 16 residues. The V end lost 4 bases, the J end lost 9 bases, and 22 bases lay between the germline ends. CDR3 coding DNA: TGTGCCAGCAGTTCCCCCGGGAGCGCCGAGAAGCGTGAGCAGTTCTTC. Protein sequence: CASSSPGSAEKREQFF.

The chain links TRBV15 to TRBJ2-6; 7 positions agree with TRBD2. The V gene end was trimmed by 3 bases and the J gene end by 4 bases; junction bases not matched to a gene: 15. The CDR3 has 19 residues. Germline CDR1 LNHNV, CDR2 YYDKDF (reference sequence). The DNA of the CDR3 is TGTGCCACCAGCAGGGGTTACAGCGGGATTCAAGGAGGGGCCAACGTCCTGACTTTC. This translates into CATSRGYSGIQGGANVLTF.

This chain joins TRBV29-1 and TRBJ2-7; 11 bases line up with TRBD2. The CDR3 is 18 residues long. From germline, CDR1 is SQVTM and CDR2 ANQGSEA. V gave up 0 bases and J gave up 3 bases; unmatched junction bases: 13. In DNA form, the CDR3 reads TGCAGCGTTGAAGATGGCCGAGTCGGGACTAGCGGAAGCTACGAGCAGTACTTC. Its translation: CSVEDGRVGTSGSYEQYF.

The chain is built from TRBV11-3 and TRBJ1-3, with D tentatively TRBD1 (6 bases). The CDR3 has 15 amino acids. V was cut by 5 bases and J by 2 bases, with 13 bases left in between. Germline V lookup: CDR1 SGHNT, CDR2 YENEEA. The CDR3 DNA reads TGTGCCAGCAGCATGAAGTACAGGGCTGGAAACACCATATATTTT. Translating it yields CASSMKYRAGNTIYF. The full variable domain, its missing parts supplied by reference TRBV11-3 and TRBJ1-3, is EAGVVQSPRYKIIEKKQPVAFWCNPISGHNTLYWYLQNLGQGPELLIRYENEEAVDDSQLPKDRFSAERLKGVDSTLKIQPAELGDSAVYLCASSMKYRAGNTIYFGEGSWLTVV.

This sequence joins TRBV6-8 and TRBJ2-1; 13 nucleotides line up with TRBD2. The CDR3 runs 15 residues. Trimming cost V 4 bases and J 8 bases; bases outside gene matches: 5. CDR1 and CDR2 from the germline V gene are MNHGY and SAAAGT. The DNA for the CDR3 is TGTGCCAGCAGTTCGGGACTAGCGGGGAGGGATGAGCAGTTCTTC. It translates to CASSSGLAGRDEQFF.